This T cell receptor beta chain was profiled in a study of blood T cell repertoires in COVID-19. Study information: T cells, B-cell-depleted T cells, or PBMCs provided the cDNA or gDNA that served as material.

Germline V gene sequence: CDR1 PRHDT, CDR2 FYEKMQ (reference sequence). V trimming: 5 bases; J trimming: 2 bases; junction bases outside the gene matches: 13. CDR3 size: 17 residues. Some clones are missing from TCRdb's copy, which holds only in-frame ones; the method was immunoSEQ multiplex PCR. Of 250,000 to 350,000 clones listed, 70% to 90% were seen once; the top ten hold under 15%. The sample was peripheral blood. V usage is TRBV13 and J usage is TRBJ2-7, with TRBD1 matching 9 bases. The receptor comes from a woman aged 55 to 70 with acute or convalescent COVID-19. In DNA form, the CDR3 reads TGTGCCAGCAGCCTTAGTTTACAGGACAGGGGTCCCTACGAGCAGTACTTC. Translating it yields CASSLSLQDRGPYEQYF.